This is a list of T cell receptor beta chains from one sample in a study of shared clonotypes between healthy human individuals. Here immunoSEQ multiplex PCR was the method, and the copy in TCRdb shows in-frame clones only, minus some. There are hundreds of thousands of clones in the sample; roughly 79% occur only once, and about 12% lies in the top ten. The sample taken for sequencing was PBMCs. These receptors came from a woman aged 40 to 50 in good health. Some clones in this sample may be carry-over from other donors' samples. Each CDR3 is given with its conserved first and last residue. Fields, in order: V gene, D gene, J gene, clone size, CDR3 DNA, CDR3 protein. The D gene is left open where the match is weak. Not every row has a clone size; where given, it reads once, few, many or a size class.

>TRBV29-1|NA|TRBJ1-1|few
TGCAGCGTTGAAGTGGAGTCCAGGGAAGCTTTCTTT
CSVEVESREAFF
>TRBV5-1|TRBD2|TRBJ2-3|NA
TGCGCCAGCAGCGTTGGTCGAGGACTAGCGGATACGCAGTATTTT
CASSVGRGLADTQYF
>TRBV30|TRBD1|TRBJ1-2|NA
TGTGCCTGGAGTGTTGGTGGGACAGACTATGGCTACACCTTC
CAWSVGGTDYGYTF
>TRBV25-1|TRBD2|TRBJ2-1|NA
TGTGCCAGCAGTGCAGAAAGGACTAGCGGGAGGGCTGGTGAGCAGTTCTTC
CASSAERTSGRAGEQFF
>TRBV9|TRBD1|TRBJ1-2|NA
TGTGCCAGCAGCTCGGACAGGATGGCCTATGGCTACACCTTC
CASSSDRMAYGYTF
>TRBV2|TRBD2|TRBJ2-1|once
TGTGCCAGCGGGGGGGAGTTCTACAATGAGCAGTTCTTC
CASGGEFYNEQFF
>TRBV9|NA|TRBJ2-2|NA
TGTGCCAGCAGCGTTCACAGGAGGCTTGGGGGGCTGTTTTTT
CASSVHRRLGGLFF
>TRBV18|NA|TRBJ1-2|NA
TGTGCCAGCTCACCAAATCGTTTCGATGGCTACACCTTC
CASSPNRFDGYTF
>TRBV4-1|TRBD2|TRBJ2-2|NA
TGCGCCAGCAGCCGGGGGACTAGCGGGAGACGAACCGGGGAGCTGTTTTTT
CASSRGTSGRRTGELFF
>TRBV7-8|NA|TRBJ1-3|NA
TGTGCCAGCAGCTTAGGGGCAGCCGGCTCTGGAAACACCATATATTTT
CASSLGAAGSGNTIYF
>TRBV7-2|TRBD1|TRBJ2-1|NA
TGTGCCAGCAGCTTACTGTCGGGACAGGGGGTTGACAATGAGCAGTTCTTC
CASSLLSGQGVDNEQFF
>TRBV11-2|TRBD1|TRBJ2-7|few
TGTGCCAGCAGCCGGGTTCTGACAGGGGGCGGTACGTTC
CASSRVLTGGGTF
>TRBV18|NA|TRBJ2-7|NA
TGTGCCAGCTCACCCGCGAGCAGAGGAACCTACGAGCAGTACTTC
CASSPASRGTYEQYF
>TRBV5-1|NA|TRBJ1-2|NA
TGCGCCAGCAGCCGTCGGACGGAACCTAACTATGGCTACACCTTC
CASSRRTEPNYGYTF
>TRBV11-2|NA|TRBJ2-1|NA
TGTGCCAGCAGCTTAAGGCCGGACAGGACTAACAATGAGCAGTTCTTC
CASSLRPDRTNNEQFF
>TRBV4-3|NA|TRBJ2-1|few
TGCGCCAGCAGCCAGACTAGGGTTCTACCAAATGAGCAGTTCTTC
CASSQTRVLPNEQFF
>TRBV7-2|TRBD1|TRBJ1-5|NA
TGTGCCAGCAGCCAGGGGGGAGGGAGGGAACAGCCCCAGCATTTT
CASSQGGGREQPQHF
>TRBV2|TRBD2|TRBJ2-7|NA
TGTGCCAGCAGTCGACTAGCTAGTGGCCTCGAGCAGTACTTC
CASSRLASGLEQYF
>TRBV9|NA|TRBJ2-3|NA
TGCGCCAGCAGCGTAGACGGAAACACAGATACGCAGTATTTT
CASSVDGNTDTQYF
>TRBV5-4|NA|TRBJ1-4|NA
TGTGCCAGCAGCCCAACAGGTGCAACTAATGAAAAACTGTTTTTT
CASSPTGATNEKLFF
>TRBV7-9|NA|TRBJ1-5|NA
TGTGCCAGCAGCTTAGATGGGAGCCTTCAGCCCCAGCATTTT
CASSLDGSLQPQHF
>TRBV7-2|NA|TRBJ2-7|NA
TGTGCCAGCAGCTTAGGTTTGACCAACTACGAGCAGTACTTC
CASSLGLTNYEQYF
>TRBV19|NA|TRBJ2-6|NA
TGTGCCAGTAGTATCCGAGGGGCGGGAGGGGCCAACGTCCTGACTTTC
CASSIRGAGGANVLTF
>TRBV7-2|NA|TRBJ1-2|NA
TGTGCCAGCAGCTTAGCATCTAACTATGGCTACACCTTC
CASSLASNYGYTF
>TRBV5-1|NA|TRBJ1-2|NA
TGCGCCAGCAGCTTGATGAATTCTAACTATGGCTACACCTTC
CASSLMNSNYGYTF
>TRBV30|NA|TRBJ1-5|NA
TGTGCCTGGAGTCCCCCGGTCGGGTCAGGACGCCAGCCCCAGCATTTT
CAWSPPVGSGRQPQHF
>TRBV19|TRBD2|TRBJ2-7|NA
TGTGCCAGTAGTAGCGGGAGGGCCTCCTACGAGCAGTACTTC
CASSSGRASYEQYF
>TRBV28|NA|TRBJ1-2|many
TGTGCCAGCAGTTTAGGGGGCGGCAACTATGGCTACACCTTC
CASSLGGGNYGYTF
>TRBV10-2|NA|TRBJ2-1|NA
TGCGCCAGCAGTGCTAGCGCTTTCTACAATGAGCAGTTCTTC
CASSASAFYNEQFF
>TRBV2|TRBD1|TRBJ2-5|NA
TGTGCCAGCAGTGGGGGAACAGGGGGCCAAGAGACCCAGTACTTC
CASSGGTGGQETQYF
>TRBV29-1|NA|TRBJ2-1|few
TGCAGCGTTGCCGGGACTTCTTCATACAATGAGCAGTTCTTC
CSVAGTSSYNEQFF
>TRBV19|NA|TRBJ2-3|NA
TGTGCCAGTAGTATAGGCAGCACAGATACGCAGTATTTT
CASSIGSTDTQYF
>TRBV7-8|TRBD1|TRBJ1-2|NA
TGTGCCAGCAGTTTTACAGGGGTGGAGGGCTACACCTTC
CASSFTGVEGYTF
>TRBV14|NA|TRBJ2-5|NA
TGTGCCAGCAGCCAAGGGTCCTGGGGGCCAGAGACCCAGTACTTC
CASSQGSWGPETQYF
>TRBV6-6|NA|TRBJ2-7|NA
TGTGCCAGCAGTTACTCAGAGGGGACCGTAAGTTACGAGCAGTACTTC
CASSYSEGTVSYEQYF